The 32 T cell receptor beta chains presented below share a single source sample, sequenced in a study of radiotherapy plus CTLA-4 blockade in lung cancer. Only in-frame clones appear in the TCRdb table, and some are missing; sequencing was by immunoSEQ multiplex PCR. The sample yields around 82,000 clones, over 70% seen once. The specimen comprised peripheral blood, sampled from a patient treated with radiotherapy plus ipilimumab. These receptors were taken from a human donor with non-small cell lung cancer whose response to radiotherapy plus ipilimumab could not be evaluated. Some clones in this sample may be carry-over from other donors' samples.

The V call is TRBV27, the J call TRBJ1-3; 10 bases align to TRBD1. Per germline, CDR1 MNHEY and CDR2 SMNVEV (reference sequence). The CDR3 runs to 16 residues. J lost 4 bases, V lost 5 bases, and 8 bases had no gene match. CDR3 sequence (DNA): TGTGCCAGCAGTCCGTACGGGACAGGGGTAGGAAACACCATATATTTT. Translating it yields CASSPYGTGVGNTIYF.

The genes are TRBV15 and TRBJ2-5; D is perhaps TRBD2 (6 bases). V gave up 6 bases and J gave up 4 bases, with 12 bases separating them. The CDR3 covers 13 residues. The V gene's germline CDR1 is LNHNV and CDR2 YYDKDF (reference sequence). This CDR3 is CATSGSGGETQYF. In nucleotides, the CDR3 is TGTGCCACCAGTGGTAGCGGTGGAGAGACCCAGTACTTC.

The chain couples TRBV6-1 to TRBJ1-4, with D maybe TRBD1 (6 bases). Germline V gene data show CDR1 as MNHNS and CDR2 as SASEGT. V was cut by 1 base and J by 8 bases, with 23 bases left in between. The CDR3 is 18 residues long. CDR3 region: CASSEGYGGYRVREKLFF. Here the CDR3 DNA reads TGTGCCAGCAGTGAAGGCTACGGGGGGTACAGGGTTCGGGAAAAACTGTTTTTT.

This chain connects TRBV10-2 to TRBJ1-2, with 7 bases aligning to TRBD1. Germline-derived CDR1 and CDR2 are WSHSY and SAAADI. The CDR3 extends over 14 amino acids. V shed 2 bases, J shed 4 bases, and the junction held 4 bases outside the gene matches. The DNA for the CDR3 is TGCGCCAGCAGTGAGGCGGGACAGACCTATGGCTACACCTTC. Translated: CASSEAGQTYGYTF.

The V and J genes are TRBV6-5 and TRBJ1-6; D unclear. The V end was cut by 4 bases, the J end by 5 bases, with 12 bases between. There are 15 residues in the CDR3. The germline V gene has CDR1 MNHEY and CDR2 SVGAGI. The CDR3: CASSSEGENNSPLHF. The CDR3 DNA follows: TGTGCCAGCAGTTCAGAGGGAGAAAATAATTCACCCCTCCACTTT.

The CDR3 bases are TGTGCCAGCAGCTTCTCAGGCCCACCCCGGGATGAGACCCAGTACTTC. This sequence encodes CASSFSGPPRDETQYF. The chain links TRBV7-2 to TRBJ2-5; possibly TRBD2 for D (5 bases). This CDR3 has 16 amino acids. The germline V gene has CDR1 SGHTA and CDR2 FQGNSA. With 3 bases removed from V and 5 bases from J, the gap between germline ends came to 19 bases.

This clone occurred a few times. This chain uses TRBV19 with TRBJ2-7, with D possibly TRBD1 on 6 matching bases. This CDR3 comprises 14 residues. Deletions cut 3 bases from V and 0 bases from J, with 9 bases between. Germline CDR1 reads LNHDA; CDR2 reads SQIVND (reference sequence). CDR3 sequence (DNA): TGTGCCAGTAGTATGGTGGGGGCCTCCTACGAGCAGTACTTC. This sequence encodes CASSMVGASYEQYF.

This clone was detected only a few times. The CDR3 spells CASSYGLREGETQYF. CDR3 in DNA: TGTGCCAGCAGTTATGGGTTGCGGGAGGGAGAGACCCAGTACTTC. The genes are TRBV6-5 and TRBJ2-5, with 9 bases identical to TRBD2. Per the germline V gene, CDR1 is MNHEY and CDR2 is SVGAGI. V lost 3 bases to trimming and J lost 4 bases; unmatched junction nucleotides: 6. The CDR3 spans 15 residues.

This chain connects TRBV21-1 to TRBJ2-6; TRBD1, the D gene given by the table, was not confirmed from the DNA. TRBV21-1 counts as a pseudogene. The CDR3 loop spans 18 amino acids. The CDR3 sequence: CASIPGQGRATGANVLTF. Here the CDR3 DNA reads TGTGCCAGCATCCCCGGACAGGGAAGGGCGACTGGGGCCAACGTCCTGACTTTC.

The V call is TRBV18, the J call TRBJ1-5, with TRBD1 matching over 10 bases. The CDR3 runs 15 residues. CDR1 and CDR2 (germline): KGHSH, LQKENI. The V gene end was trimmed by 2 bases and the J gene end by 6 bases; junction bases not matched to a gene: 4. The CDR3 sequence is CASSPETGGSQPQHF. CDR3 bases: TGTGCCAGCTCACCAGAGACAGGGGGCAGTCAGCCCCAGCATTTT.

The rearrangement joins TRBV5-4 to TRBJ2-2; TRBD2 agrees at 10 bases. V shed 0 bases, J shed 6 bases, and the junction held 5 bases outside the gene matches. CDR3 length equals 16 residues. The germline V gene has CDR1 SGHNT and CDR2 YYREEE (reference sequence). Written as DNA, the CDR3 is TGTGCCAGCAGCTTGGTCGCTAGCGGGGGACCCGGGGAGCTGTTTTTT. Translation gives CASSLVASGGPGELFF.

This chain links TRBV20-1 with TRBJ2-7; D remains ambiguous. The germline V gene encodes CDR1 DFQATT and CDR2 SNEGSKA (reference sequence). The ends were cut back, 8 bases at V and 1 base at J, with 6 bases in the middle. CDR3 length: 10 amino acids. This CDR3 reads CSPQSYEQYF. The DNA of the CDR3 is TGCAGTCCGCAGTCCTACGAGCAGTACTTC.

The rearrangement joins TRBV6-5 to TRBJ1-2; possible D gene TRBD1, 5 bases. CDR1 MNHEY and CDR2 SVGAGI come from the germline V gene. The CDR3 spans 13 residues. V lost 6 bases, J lost 2 bases, and 10 bases lay in between. CDR3 in DNA: TGTGCCAGCAGCGGGGGATGGAACTATGGCTACACCTTC. As protein: CASSGGWNYGYTF.

This rearrangement joins TRBV5-1 to TRBJ2-7; possibly TRBD1 for D (5 bases). The germline V gene encodes CDR1 SGHRS and CDR2 YFSETQ. Trimming stripped 5 bases from V and 3 bases from J, with 18 bases between. The CDR3 totals 15 residues. The CDR3 nucleotides are TGCGCCAGCAGTCTGGGGCACTATGACCGCTACGAGCAGTACTTC. The encoded protein is CASSLGHYDRYEQYF.

The V gene is TRBV6-5, the J gene TRBJ1-5, with D possibly being TRBD1 (5 bases). CDR1 and CDR2 (germline): MNHEY, SVGAGI. CDR3 length: 13 amino acids. Trimming took 5 bases from V and 3 from J, leaving 8 bases between them. CDR3 residues: CASSDSFNQPQHF. The CDR3 region has the DNA TGTGCCAGCAGTGACAGTTTCAATCAGCCCCAGCATTTT.

The chain combines TRBV9 with TRBJ1-4, with 8 positions matching TRBD1. The V gene end was trimmed by 3 bases and the J gene end by 8 bases; junction bases not matched to a gene: 3. CDR1 is SGDLS, CDR2 YYNGEE, per germline. This CDR3 spans 13 amino acids. CDR3 bases: TGTGCCAGCAGCGGACAGGGGAGGGAAAAACTGTTTTTT. Its protein product is CASSGQGREKLFF.

The chain carries TRBV7-9 and TRBJ2-3; 8 bases align to TRBD2. V was clipped by 5 bases and J by 6 bases; unmatched bases: 16. The CDR3 length is 17 residues. Per germline, CDR1 SEHNR and CDR2 FQNEAQ (reference sequence). CDR3 sequence (DNA): TGTGCCAGCAGCCGGGGGCTGGGACTAGGCCCAGGTGATACGCAGTATTTT. Translating it yields CASSRGLGLGPGDTQYF.

This chain's CDR3 is CASSYDTGLAGLDTQYF. The CDR3 bases are TGTGCCAGCAGTTACGACACTGGACTAGCGGGGCTGGATACGCAGTATTTT. The rearrangement joins TRBV6-8 to TRBJ2-3; 12 nucleotides align to TRBD2. The V gene end was trimmed by 2 bases and the J gene end by 6 bases; junction bases not matched to a gene: 9. The CDR3 is 17 residues long. Germline CDR1 and CDR2: MNHGY and SAAAGT.

The chain is built from TRBV5-5 and TRBJ2-5; D perhaps matches TRBD1 (6 bases). The CDR3 runs 14 residues. V lost 3 bases and J 0 bases, leaving 9 bases between the germline ends. Germline CDR1 and CDR2: SGHKS and YYEKEE (reference sequence). The CDR3 nucleotides are TGTGCCAGCAGCTCAGGGGTTTACCAAGAGACCCAGTACTTC. It encodes CASSSGVYQETQYF. The full variable domain, in which reference TRBV5-5 and TRBJ2-5 provide the parts outside the CDR3, is DAGVTQSPTHLIKTRGQQVTLRCSPISGHKSVSWYQQVLGQGPQFIFQYYEKEERGRGNFPDRFSARQFPNYSSELNVNALLLGDSALYLCASSSGVYQETQYFGPGTRLLVL.

This clone was counted between two and nine times. The V gene is TRBV7-6, the J gene TRBJ1-3, with D unclear. The germline V and J ends were trimmed by 4 bases and 4 bases, with 11 bases remaining between them. Germline values: CDR1 SGHVS, CDR2 FNYEAQ. The CDR3 loop spans 14 amino acids. The CDR3: CASSSSSSGNTIYF. CDR3 in DNA: TGTGCCAGCAGCTCCTCCTCGTCCGGAAACACCATATATTTT.

V usage is TRBV28 and J usage is TRBJ1-2; D is possibly TRBD1 (6 bases). V was pared by 6 bases and J by 4 bases, with 12 bases between. Germline loops: CDR1 MDHEN, CDR2 SYDVKM. The CDR3 has 13 residues. Written as DNA, the CDR3 is TGTGCCAGCAGGGGGGACACGATCTATGGCTACACCTTC. Residues: CASRGDTIYGYTF.

The chain links TRBV29-1 to TRBJ2-5; 7 bases map to TRBD1. CDR3 size: 12 residues. V dropped 7 bases and J dropped 0; count of bases not matched to a gene: 2. Germline loops: CDR1 SQVTM, CDR2 ANQGSEA. DNA for the CDR3: TGCAGCGAGGGACAGTACCAAGAGACCCAGTACTTC. Translation gives CSEGQYQETQYF.

The CDR3 is CASSLTPPGRGVTDTQYF. CDR3 nucleotides: TGTGCCAGCAGTTTAACCCCCCCGGGACGGGGGGTTACAGATACGCAGTATTTT. V usage is TRBV28 and J usage is TRBJ2-3; 7 bases are shared with TRBD2. Looked up from germline, CDR1 is MDHEN and CDR2 is SYDVKM. V gave up 2 bases and J gave up 3 bases; unmatched junction bases: 14. This CDR3 spans 18 amino acids.

The chain has TRBV7-9 and TRBJ2-7, with D uncertain. This CDR3 has 14 residues. Germline V gene sequence: CDR1 SEHNR, CDR2 FQNEAQ (reference sequence). Between the trimmed V and J ends, which lost 3 bases and 0 bases, there was a span of 9 bases. As DNA, the CDR3 is TGTGCCAGCAGCTTTTCGACACTCTCCTACGAGCAGTACTTC. As protein: CASSFSTLSYEQYF. The complete variable domain, with remaining parts taken from reference TRBV7-9 and TRBJ2-7, reads DTGVSQNPRHKITKRGQNVTFRCDPISEHNRLYWYRQTLGQGPEFLTYFQNEAQLEKSRLLSDRFSAERPKGSFSTLEIQRTEQGDSAMYLCASSFSTLSYEQYFGPGTRLTVT.

This clone was seen many times. The chain joins TRBV6-4 to TRBJ1-4; TRBD1 aligns across 12 bases. Germline V gene sequence: CDR1 MRHNA, CDR2 SNTAGT. V dropped 6 bases and J dropped 7; count of bases not matched to a gene: 6. The CDR3 extends over 15 amino acids. CDR3 region: CASRGLGQGAEKLFF. For the CDR3, the DNA is TGTGCCAGCAGGGGCCTGGGACAGGGGGCTGAAAAACTGTTTTTT.

V and J are TRBV5-1 and TRBJ2-2; a possible D gene is TRBD2 (5 bases). CDR1 is SGHRS, CDR2 YFSETQ, per germline. This CDR3 has 14 residues. V shed 2 bases and J shed 8 bases, with 13 bases lying between them. CDR3 in DNA: TGCGCCAGCAGCTTCGGGGTTGAAGGGGGGGAGCTGTTTTTT. Its translation is CASSFGVEGGELFF.

A few counts support this clone. The rearrangement joins TRBV6-5 to TRBJ1-2; D might be TRBD1 (6 bases). With 7 bases removed from V and 3 bases from J, the gap between germline ends came to 12 bases. The germline gives CDR1 MNHEY, CDR2 SVGAGI. The CDR3 length is 13 residues. The CDR3 nucleotides read TGTGCCAGCACCAAGGGGGGGCACTATGGCTACACCTTC. Its protein is CASTKGGHYGYTF.

V is TRBV19 and J is TRBJ2-5; 7 nucleotides match TRBD1. The J call may be in error: the DNA end matches TRBJ2-7 better. Germline CDR1 LNHDA, CDR2 SQIVND (reference sequence). This CDR3 region has 18 residues. CDR3 DNA sequence: TGTGCCAGTAGTATAGGGTCTCACCGGGACAGCCTCTCCTACGAGCAGTACTTC. It specifies CASSIGSHRDSLSYEQYF.

The chain links TRBV28 to TRBJ1-2; maybe TRBD1 (6 bases). CDR1 and CDR2 from the germline V gene are MDHEN and SYDVKM. V was pared by 0 bases and J by 4 bases, with 9 bases between. The CDR3 totals 14 residues. The CDR3 DNA is TGTGCCAGCAGTTTATGGGGGGCGACCTATGGCTACACCTTC. Its translation is CASSLWGATYGYTF.

The rearrangement joins TRBV12-2 to TRBJ2-5; the table gives TRBD2 as D, unverified against the DNA. The J call may not be correct, given that the DNA end is closer to TRBJ2-7. TRBV12-2 is described as a pseudogene. This CDR3 is built from 11 residues. The CDR3 loop reads CASRVFYEQYF. The CDR3 region has the DNA TGTGCAAGTCGAGTTTTCTACGAGCAGTACTTC.

The chain recombines TRBV4-1 with TRBJ2-1; a weak D match, TRBD2 (5 bases). From germline, CDR1 is MGHRA and CDR2 YSYEKL. Trimming stripped 3 bases from V and 5 bases from J, with 8 bases between. CDR3 length: 13 residues. The CDR3 DNA sequence: TGCGCCAGCAGCCATCCGGGAAACAATGAGCAGTTCTTC. It yields the protein CASSHPGNNEQFF.

The chain joins TRBV11-2 to TRBJ1-1, with 11 bases aligning to TRBD1. The CDR3 is made up of 16 amino acids. In germline, CDR1 is SGHAT, CDR2 FQNNGV. After removal of 5 bases from V and 1 base from J, the junction contained 6 bases not matched to a gene. The CDR3 DNA follows: TGTGCCAGCAGCCAAAAGGGACAGGGGGGGAACACTGAAGCTTTCTTT. It translates to CASSQKGQGGNTEAFF. Based on the CDR3 plus reference TRBV11-2 and TRBJ1-1, the full variable domain is EAGVAQSPRYKIIEKRQSVAFWCNPISGHATLYWYQQILGQGPKLLIQFQNNGVVDDSQLPKDRFSAERLKGVDSTLKIQPAKLEDSAVYLCASSQKGQGGNTEAFFGQGTRLTVV.